The rows below give T cell receptor beta chains drawn from one sample of a study of vaccination and CD4 T cells after COVID-19. Their target antigens are unknown. TCRdb reprocessed the PCR reads via MiXCR and lists one record per CDR3 protein. The sample lists more than 3,000 distinct CDR3 sequences, 15% to 20% occurring once. Sequences were obtained from CD4+ T cells from blood, cultured in vitro. The receptors were sampled from a human donor who had recovered from COVID-19. The CDR3 runs from the conserved cysteine through the conserved F or W. Fields, in order: V gene, clone size, J gene, D gene, CDR3 DNA, CDR3 protein. A D gene is named only where the DNA matches it firmly. Size tells how often a clone was seen (once, few, many) or the class of an expanded clone, and some rows leave it out.

>TRBV4-1|few|TRBJ1-4|NA
TGCGCCAGCAGCCAAGTTGGGGGTCCTTGGGTTGAAAAACTGTTTTTT
CASSQVGGPWVEKLFF
>TRBV7-2|NA|TRBJ2-5|NA
TGTGCCAGCAGCCCCCCCCGACAAGAGACCCAGTACTTC
CASSPPRQETQYF
>TRBV9|NA|TRBJ2-7|NA
TGTGCCAGCGAAGGTTTCGGCGAGCAGTACTTC
CASEGFGEQYF
>TRBV12-3/TRBV12-4|few|TRBJ1-1|NA
TGTGCCAGCAGTTTACGGTGGGGCCCGGGCACTGAAGCTTTCTTT
CASSLRWGPGTEAFF
>TRBV2|NA|TRBJ2-5|TRBD2
TGTGCCAGCAGGTGGGAACCCGGGAGGGAGACCCAGTACTTC
CASRWEPGRETQYF
>TRBV30|NA|TRBJ2-5|NA
TGTGCCTGGAGACCAGGTTTTCAAGAGACCCAGTACTTC
CAWRPGFQETQYF
>TRBV12-3/TRBV12-4|few|TRBJ1-2|NA
TGTGCCAGCAGTTTCATGGTCAACTATGGCTACACCTTC
CASSFMVNYGYTF
>TRBV20-1|few|TRBJ2-5|NA
TGCAGTGCCTCTGACTTGGGGGAGACCCAGTACTTC
CSASDLGETQYF
>TRBV12-2|medium-sized|TRBJ2-3|NA
TGTGCAAGTCGCTTAGGCACAGATACGCAGTATTTT
CASRLGTDTQYF
>TRBV6-1|NA|TRBJ1-3|NA
TGTGCCAGCAGTGTCGAAGGGTCTGGAAACACCATATATTTT
CASSVEGSGNTIYF
>TRBV20-1|few|TRBJ1-4|NA
TGCAGTGCTAGAGGGGAGGAAAAACTGTTTTTT
CSARGEEKLFF
>TRBV4-2|NA|TRBJ1-5|TRBD1
TGTGCCAGCAGCCCCCGGGACAGGGATCAGCCCCAGCATTTT
CASSPRDRDQPQHF
>TRBV12-3/TRBV12-4|NA|TRBJ2-7|NA
TGTGCCAGCAGGTCAAAGGGGTTCACCTACGAGCAGTACTTC
CASRSKGFTYEQYF
>TRBV12-3/TRBV12-4|medium-sized|TRBJ2-7|TRBD1
TGTGCCAGCAGTCTTCGGACAGGGGGGAACTACGAGCAGTACTTC
CASSLRTGGNYEQYF
>TRBV6-5|hyperexpanded|TRBJ1-1|TRBD1
TGTGCCAGCAGTTACAACAGGGGATTGACTGAAGCTTTCTTT
CASSYNRGLTEAFF
>TRBV18|few|TRBJ1-2|NA
TGTGCCAGCTCACCCGAACCGGACGGATCTTATGGCTACACCTTC
CASSPEPDGSYGYTF
>TRBV20-1|large|TRBJ2-5|NA
TGCAGCGTCAGGGTGAGCCAAGAGACCCAGTACTTC
CSVRVSQETQYF
>TRBV4-2|medium-sized|TRBJ2-1|NA
TGTGCCAGCAGCCAAGACATCTTGGGCTATGAGCAGTTCTTC
CASSQDILGYEQFF
>TRBV30|NA|TRBJ2-6|NA
TGTGCCTGGACAGGATTAACCGCTGGCGGGGCCAACGTCCTGACTTTC
CAWTGLTAGGANVLTF
>TRBV6-1|medium-sized|TRBJ1-4|NA
TGTGCCAGCAACCTGGGGGTCGAAAAACTGTTTTTT
CASNLGVEKLFF
>TRBV12-3/TRBV12-4|NA|TRBJ2-5|TRBD1
TGTGCCAGCAGTCAAACGACAGGGAGCCAAGAGACCCAGTACTTC
CASSQTTGSQETQYF
>TRBV20-1|NA|TRBJ2-2|TRBD1
TGCAGTGCTCGCCGGGACAGGGAGGGTCTACACGGGGAGCTGTTTTTT
CSARRDREGLHGELFF
>TRBV27|medium-sized|TRBJ1-4|NA
TGTGCCAGCAGTTTATCGTTCGGGCTGGAAAAACTGTTTTTT
CASSLSFGLEKLFF
>TRBV5-5|medium-sized|TRBJ2-3|NA
TGTGCCAGCAGCTTAGTGGCAGATACGCAGTATTTT
CASSLVADTQYF
>TRBV4-2|NA|TRBJ1-2|NA
TGTGCCAGCAGCCCCGCGATTGGAGGTACTAACTATGGCTACACCTTC
CASSPAIGGTNYGYTF